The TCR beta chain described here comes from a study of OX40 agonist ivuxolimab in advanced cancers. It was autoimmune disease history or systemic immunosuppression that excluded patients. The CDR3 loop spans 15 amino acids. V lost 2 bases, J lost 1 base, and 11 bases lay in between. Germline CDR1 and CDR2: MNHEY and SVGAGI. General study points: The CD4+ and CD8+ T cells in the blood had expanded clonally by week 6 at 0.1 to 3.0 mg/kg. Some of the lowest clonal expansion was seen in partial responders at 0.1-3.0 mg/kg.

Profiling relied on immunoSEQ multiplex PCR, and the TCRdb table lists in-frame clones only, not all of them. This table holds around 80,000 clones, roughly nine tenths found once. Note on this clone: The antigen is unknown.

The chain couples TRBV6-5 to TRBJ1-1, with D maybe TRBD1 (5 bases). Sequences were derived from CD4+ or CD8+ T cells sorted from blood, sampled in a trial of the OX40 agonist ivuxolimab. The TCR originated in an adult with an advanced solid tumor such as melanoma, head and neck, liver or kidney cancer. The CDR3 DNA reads TGTGCCAGCAGTTACAGGGGAATAGGGAACACTGAAGCTTTCTTT. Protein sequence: CASSYRGIGNTEAFF.